Here is one TCR beta chain with its context. Its antigen is currently unknown. The sample comes from a study of T cell responses to AZD1222 COVID-19 vaccine. Points from the study as a whole: Donors skewed white British and female; clonal diversity was possibly underestimated. Once two AZD1222 doses were given, Spike-specific TCR breadth and depth went up. With dominance at 160-218 and 743-854, vaccine-associated CD4 TCRs spanned spike.

Pooling covered second doses at about 4 or about 12 weeks. Germline CDR1 reads SNHLY; CDR2 reads FYNNEI. This CDR3 region has 16 residues. With 4 bases removed from V and 4 bases from J, the gap between germline ends came to 14 bases. The assay was immunoSEQ multiplex PCR, and TCRdb's table has in-frame clones only and misses some. Here the sample spans about 110,000 clones, 90% being singletons. The J gene is TRBJ2-6, the V gene TRBV2; tentatively, D is TRBD1 or TRBD2 (5 bases each). Sequenced here: peripheral blood, sampled 28 days after the second AZD1222 dose. The receptor comes from an adult who received the AZD1222 COVID-19 vaccine. The chain's CDR3 is CASSGGLGTGANVLTF. The CDR3 nucleotides read TGTGCCAGCAGTGGGGGGTTGGGGACCGGGGCCAACGTCCTGACTTTC.